This T cell receptor (beta chain) is drawn from a study of T-cell memory formation after mild COVID-19. Study-wide points: CD4/CD8 balance characterized clones contracting day 15 to 85, and CD4+ skew characterized later expanders. Contracting CD4+ clones sat mainly in CM and EM; CD8+ in EMRA. That cross-reactive memory joined was suggested by some responding clones appearing in pre-infection memory.

Germline assignment: CDR1 MNHNS and CDR2 SASEGT. The CDR3 runs to 12 residues. Trimming cost V 2 bases and J 4 bases, with 6 bases left between them. For this clonotype: Its specificity is unknown.

In TCRdb, the 5' RACE reads were re-called with MiXCR into one record per CDR3 protein. The top ten hold roughly 14% of the sample, which has roughly 320,000 distinct CDR3 sequences, 25% to 30% seen once. The J gene is TRBJ2-7, the V gene TRBV6-1; D is unresolved. The source is an adult woman who had mild COVID-19 (a few samples of this study predate the infection). Cell type and time point are not known. Sequenced input: PBMCs or a T cell subset sorted from them (not recorded which). The CDR3 region has the DNA TGTGCCAGCAGTGAACAGTTGTACGAGCAGTACTTC. Translated, it gives CASSEQLYEQYF.